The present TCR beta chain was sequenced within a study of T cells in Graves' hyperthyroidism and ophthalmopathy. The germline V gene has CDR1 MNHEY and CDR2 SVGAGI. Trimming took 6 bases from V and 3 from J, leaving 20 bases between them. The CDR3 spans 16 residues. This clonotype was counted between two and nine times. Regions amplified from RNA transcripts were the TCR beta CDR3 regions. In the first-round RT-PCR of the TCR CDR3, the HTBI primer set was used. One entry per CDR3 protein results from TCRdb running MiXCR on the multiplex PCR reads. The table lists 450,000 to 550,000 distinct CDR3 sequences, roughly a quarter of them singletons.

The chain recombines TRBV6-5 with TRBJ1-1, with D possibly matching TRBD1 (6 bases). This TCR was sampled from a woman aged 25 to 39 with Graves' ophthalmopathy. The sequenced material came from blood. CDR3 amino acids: CASSYRAIQRDTEAFF. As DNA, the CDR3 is TGTGCCAGCAGCTACAGGGCTATACAGAGGGACACTGAAGCTTTCTTT.